This T cell receptor beta chain stems from a study of blood T cell repertoires in COVID-19 (dated by TCRdb to the early 2020s). Concerning the study at large: Samples from collaborators originated in the United States, Italy and Spain and spanned both the acute and convalescent phases of COVID-19. The material from the prospective study consisted of cDNA or gDNA derived from T cells, B-cell-depleted T cells, or PBMCs. Subjects who had been exposed to COVID-19, were actively infected with it, or had recovered from it provided the deeply sampled blood TCRbeta repertoires that made up the dataset. A freely available public database, intended as a resource for researchers studying the immune response to SARS-CoV-2, is where the repertoires were released. Samples came from the ongoing ImmuneRACE study (first 160 participants) plus 1,254 subjects from 6 global collaborators. The sample metadata nearly always contained a de-identified subject ID, COVID-19 status, age in years and sex. Where available, HLA class I and class II types were taken from metadata supplied by the sample provider and were not determined by assay-based typing.

Deletion took 5 bases off V and 4 bases off J, with a span of 23 bases between the germline ends. According to the germline V gene (reference sequence), CDR1 reads MNHNY and CDR2 reads SVGAGI. The CDR3 starts with the cysteine, ends with the phenylalanine, and has 17 residues. The kept DNA is CDR3 alone, 51 bases in frame from the first base. Each collaborating institution followed its own protocols to collect whole blood in K2EDTA tubes. For TCRbeta analysis, collaborator samples were shipped as frozen whole blood, as isolated PBMCs, or as DNA extracted from either sample type. TCRbeta CDR3 regions were amplified from genomic DNA using the immunoSEQ Assay, a bias-controlled multiplex PCR. The original pipeline was this. Nucleated cell counts per sample were estimated from amplification of reference gene primers within the assay. To quantify the absolute abundance of each unique TCRbeta CDR3 rearrangement, sequence reads were collapsed and filtered. For each sample, productive Simpson clonality was calculated by taking the square root of Simpson's diversity index across productive rearrangements. TCRdb mirrors the immuneACCESS table, restricted to in-frame sequences. Some clones are absent from its copies; in checked studies, under half trace to an unresolved V gene, and the reason for the others is unknown. V and J calls and clone size come straight from that table; D and trimming were deduced from the DNA. The sample contains about 340,000 clones, around 82% of them found a single time. In total, the top ten clones hold 2.5% to 3.5% of the sample.

This clone was observed once. It has no known antigen specificity. No much larger clone is present one base from it, and per-base qualities are unavailable. The full study reports these points: How much clinical and demographic metadata was included differed by source and by participant, and the metadata was provided uncurated.

This TCR was recovered from a man aged 25 to 45 with active or convalescent COVID-19. The sample taken for sequencing was peripheral blood. The chain employs TRBV6-6 and TRBJ2-5; possibly the D gene is TRBD1, per 7 matching bases. The DNA reads as follows: TGTGCCAGCAGTCCGGGGGACAGATTGGTGGGCCGAGAGACCCAGTACTTC. Its amino acids are CASSPGDRLVGRETQYF.